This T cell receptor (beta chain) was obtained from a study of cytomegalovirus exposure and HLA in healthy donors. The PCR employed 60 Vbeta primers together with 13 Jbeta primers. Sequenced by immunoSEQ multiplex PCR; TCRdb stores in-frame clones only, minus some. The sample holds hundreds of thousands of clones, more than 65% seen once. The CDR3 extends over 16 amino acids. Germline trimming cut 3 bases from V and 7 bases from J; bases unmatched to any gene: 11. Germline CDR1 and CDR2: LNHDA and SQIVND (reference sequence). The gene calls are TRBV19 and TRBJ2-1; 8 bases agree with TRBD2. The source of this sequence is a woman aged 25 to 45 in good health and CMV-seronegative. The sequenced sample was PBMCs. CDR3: CASSIRASGGRNEQFF. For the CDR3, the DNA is TGTGCCAGTAGTATTAGGGCAAGCGGGGGTAGGAATGAGCAGTTCTTC.